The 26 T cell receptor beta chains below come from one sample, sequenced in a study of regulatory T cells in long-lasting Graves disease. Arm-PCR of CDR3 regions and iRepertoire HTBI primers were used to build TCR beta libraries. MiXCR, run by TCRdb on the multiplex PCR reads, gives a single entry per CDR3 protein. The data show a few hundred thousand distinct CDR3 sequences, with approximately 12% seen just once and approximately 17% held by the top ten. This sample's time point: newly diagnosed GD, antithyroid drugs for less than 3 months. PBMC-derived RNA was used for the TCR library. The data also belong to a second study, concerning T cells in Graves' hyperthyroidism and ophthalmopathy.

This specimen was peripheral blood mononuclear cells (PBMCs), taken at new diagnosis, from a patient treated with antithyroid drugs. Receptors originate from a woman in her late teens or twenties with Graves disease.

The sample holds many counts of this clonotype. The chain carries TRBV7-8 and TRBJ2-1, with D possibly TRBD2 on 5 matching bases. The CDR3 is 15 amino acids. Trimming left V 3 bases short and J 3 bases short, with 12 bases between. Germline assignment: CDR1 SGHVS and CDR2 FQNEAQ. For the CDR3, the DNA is TGTGCCAGCAGCTTGGCGCTGGGGAGCTACAATGAGCAGTTCTTC. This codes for CASSLALGSYNEQFF.

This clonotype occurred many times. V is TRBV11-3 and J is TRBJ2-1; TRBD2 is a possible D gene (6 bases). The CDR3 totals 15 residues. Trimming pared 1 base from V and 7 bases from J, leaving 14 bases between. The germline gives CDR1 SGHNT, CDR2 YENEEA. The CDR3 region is CASSLGVADQNEQFF. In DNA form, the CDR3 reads TGTGCCAGCAGCTTAGGGGTAGCGGACCAAAATGAGCAGTTCTTC. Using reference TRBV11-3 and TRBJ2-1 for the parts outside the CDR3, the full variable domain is EAGVVQSPRYKIIEKKQPVAFWCNPISGHNTLYWYLQNLGQGPELLIRYENEEAVDDSQLPKDRFSAERLKGVDSTLKIQPAELGDSAVYLCASSLGVADQNEQFFGPGTRLTVL.

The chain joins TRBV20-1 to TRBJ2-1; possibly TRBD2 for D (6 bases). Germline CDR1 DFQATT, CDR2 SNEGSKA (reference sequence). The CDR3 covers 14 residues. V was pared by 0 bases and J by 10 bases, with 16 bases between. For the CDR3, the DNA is TGCAGTGCTAGAGATCAGACTAGTACTGGGGAGCAGTTCTTC. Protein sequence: CSARDQTSTGEQFF.

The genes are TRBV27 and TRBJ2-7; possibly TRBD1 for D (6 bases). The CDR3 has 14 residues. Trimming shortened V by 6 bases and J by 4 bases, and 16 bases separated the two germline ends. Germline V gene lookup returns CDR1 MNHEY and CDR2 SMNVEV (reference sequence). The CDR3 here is CASRDRDNSYEQYF. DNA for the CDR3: TGTGCCAGCAGAGACCGGGACAACAGTTACGAGCAGTACTTC.

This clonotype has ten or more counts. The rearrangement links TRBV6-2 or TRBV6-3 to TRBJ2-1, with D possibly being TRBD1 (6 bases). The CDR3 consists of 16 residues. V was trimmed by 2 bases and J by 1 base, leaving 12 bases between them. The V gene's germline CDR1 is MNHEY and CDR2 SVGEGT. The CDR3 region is CASSYAPGQSYNEQFF. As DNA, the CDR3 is TGTGCCAGCAGTTACGCGCCAGGACAGTCCTACAATGAGCAGTTCTTC.

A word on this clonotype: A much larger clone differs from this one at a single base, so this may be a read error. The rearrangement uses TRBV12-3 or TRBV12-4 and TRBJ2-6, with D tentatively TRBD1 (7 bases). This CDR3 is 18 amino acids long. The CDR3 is CTSGSEGAWASGANVLTF. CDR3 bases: TGTACCAGCGGTTCGGAGGGGGCGTGGGCCTCTGGGGCCAACGTCCTGACTTTC.

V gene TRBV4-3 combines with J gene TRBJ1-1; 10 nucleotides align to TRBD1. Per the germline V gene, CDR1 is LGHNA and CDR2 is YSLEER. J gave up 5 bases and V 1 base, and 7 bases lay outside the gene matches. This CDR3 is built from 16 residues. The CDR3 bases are TGCGCCAGCAGCCAAGGGACAGGGGGTAAAAGGACTGAAGCTTTCTTT. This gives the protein CASSQGTGGKRTEAFF.

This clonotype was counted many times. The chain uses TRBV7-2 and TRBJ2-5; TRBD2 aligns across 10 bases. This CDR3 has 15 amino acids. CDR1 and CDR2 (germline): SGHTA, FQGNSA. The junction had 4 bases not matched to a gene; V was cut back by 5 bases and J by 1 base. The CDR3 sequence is CASSGERGGQETQYF. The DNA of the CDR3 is TGTGCCAGCAGCGGGGAGCGGGGGGGCCAAGAGACCCAGTACTTC.

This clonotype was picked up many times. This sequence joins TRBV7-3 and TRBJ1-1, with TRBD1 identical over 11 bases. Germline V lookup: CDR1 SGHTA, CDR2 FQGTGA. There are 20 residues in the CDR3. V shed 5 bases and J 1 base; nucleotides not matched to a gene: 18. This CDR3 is CASSPSDRGRVEAENTEAFF. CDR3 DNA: TGTGCCAGCAGCCCCTCGGACAGGGGGCGCGTGGAAGCGGAGAACACTGAAGCTTTCTTT.

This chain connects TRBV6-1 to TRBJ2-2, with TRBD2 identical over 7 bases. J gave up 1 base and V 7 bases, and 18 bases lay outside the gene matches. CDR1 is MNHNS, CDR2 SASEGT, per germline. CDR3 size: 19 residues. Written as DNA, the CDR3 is TGTGCCAGCAAAAAAATGGCGGGGGTAACAGAACTGAACACCGGGGAGCTGTTTTTT. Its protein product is CASKKMAGVTELNTGELFF.

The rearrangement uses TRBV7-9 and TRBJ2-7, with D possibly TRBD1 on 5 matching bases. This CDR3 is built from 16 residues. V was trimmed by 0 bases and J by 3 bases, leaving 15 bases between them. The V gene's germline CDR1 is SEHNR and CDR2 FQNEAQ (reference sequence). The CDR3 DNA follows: TGTGCCAGCAGCTTAGCCTCTGCAGGGTGGAACTACGAGCAGTACTTC. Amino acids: CASSLASAGWNYEQYF.

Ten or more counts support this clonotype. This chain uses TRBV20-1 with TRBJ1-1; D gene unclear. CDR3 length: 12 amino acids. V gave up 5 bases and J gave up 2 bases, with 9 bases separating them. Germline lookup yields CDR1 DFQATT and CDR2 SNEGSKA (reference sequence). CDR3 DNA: TGCAGTGCTGAGTACAGAAACACTGAAGCTTTCTTT. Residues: CSAEYRNTEAFF.

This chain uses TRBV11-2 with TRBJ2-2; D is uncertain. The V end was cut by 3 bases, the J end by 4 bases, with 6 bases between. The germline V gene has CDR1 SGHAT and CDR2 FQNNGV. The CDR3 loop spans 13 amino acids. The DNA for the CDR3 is TGTGCCAGCAGCTTGAGAATCACCGGGGAGCTGTTTTTT. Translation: CASSLRITGELFF.

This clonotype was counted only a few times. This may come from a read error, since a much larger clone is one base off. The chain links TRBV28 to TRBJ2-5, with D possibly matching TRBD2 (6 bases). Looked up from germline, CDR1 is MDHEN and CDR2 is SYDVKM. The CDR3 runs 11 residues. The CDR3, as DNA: TGTGCCAGCGGCGGGGTAGAGGCCCAGTACTTC. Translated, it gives CASGGVEAQYF.

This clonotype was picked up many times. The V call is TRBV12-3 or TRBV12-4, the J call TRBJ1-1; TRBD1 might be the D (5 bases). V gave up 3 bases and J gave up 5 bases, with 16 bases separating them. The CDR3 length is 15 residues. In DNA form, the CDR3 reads TGTGCCAGCAGTTTTCACGGACAAGGAGAAACTGAAGCTTTCTTT. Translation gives CASSFHGQGETEAFF.

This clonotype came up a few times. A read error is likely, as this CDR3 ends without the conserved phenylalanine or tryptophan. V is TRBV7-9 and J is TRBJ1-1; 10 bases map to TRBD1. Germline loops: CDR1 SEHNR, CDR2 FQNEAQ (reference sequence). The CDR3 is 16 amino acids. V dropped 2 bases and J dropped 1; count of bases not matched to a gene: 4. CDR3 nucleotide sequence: TGTGCCAGCAGCTTACCCGGGACAGGGGAGAACACTGAAGCTTTCTCT. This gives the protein CASSLPGTGENTEAFS.

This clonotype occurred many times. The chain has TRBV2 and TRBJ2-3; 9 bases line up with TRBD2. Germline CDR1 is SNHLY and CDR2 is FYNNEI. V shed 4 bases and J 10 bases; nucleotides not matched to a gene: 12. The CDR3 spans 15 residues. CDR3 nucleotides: TGTGCCAGCAGTGCTGAGCGGGGGGATTCGGCGGCGCAGTATTTT. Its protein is CASSAERGDSAAQYF.

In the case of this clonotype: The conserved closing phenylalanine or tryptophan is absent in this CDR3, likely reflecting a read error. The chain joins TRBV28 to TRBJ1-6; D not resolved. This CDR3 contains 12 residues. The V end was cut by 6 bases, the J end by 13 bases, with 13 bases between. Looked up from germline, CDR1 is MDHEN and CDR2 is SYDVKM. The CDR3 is CASSPPKIPLHL. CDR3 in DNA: TGTGCCAGCAGCCCACCTAAAATTCCCCTCCACCTT.

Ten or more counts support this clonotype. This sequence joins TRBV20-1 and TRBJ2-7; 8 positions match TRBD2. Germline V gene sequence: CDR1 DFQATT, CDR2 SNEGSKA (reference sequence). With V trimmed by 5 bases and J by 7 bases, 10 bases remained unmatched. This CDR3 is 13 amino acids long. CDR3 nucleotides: TGCAGTGCTCTCCCGGGACTAGAACGAGAGCAGTACTTC. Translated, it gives CSALPGLEREQYF.

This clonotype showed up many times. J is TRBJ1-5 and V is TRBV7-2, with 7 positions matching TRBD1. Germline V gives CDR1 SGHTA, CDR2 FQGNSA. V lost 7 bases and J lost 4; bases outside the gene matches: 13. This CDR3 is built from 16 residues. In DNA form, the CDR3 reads TGTGCCAGCACCCCTTCTGGGGGACAGCCTAATCAGCCCCAGCATTTT. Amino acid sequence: CASTPSGGQPNQPQHF.

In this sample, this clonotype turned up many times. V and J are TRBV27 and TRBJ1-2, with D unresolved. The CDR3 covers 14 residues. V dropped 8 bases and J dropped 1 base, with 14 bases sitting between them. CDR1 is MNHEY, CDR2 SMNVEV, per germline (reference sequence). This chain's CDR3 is CASPSSGSNYGYTF. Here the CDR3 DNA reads TGTGCCAGCCCAAGCTCGGGAAGTAACTATGGCTACACCTTC.

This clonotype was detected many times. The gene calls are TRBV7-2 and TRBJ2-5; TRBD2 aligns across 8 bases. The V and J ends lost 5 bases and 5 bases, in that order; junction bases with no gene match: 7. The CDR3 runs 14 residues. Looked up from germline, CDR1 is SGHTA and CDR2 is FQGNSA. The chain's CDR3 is CASSPTGGHETQYF. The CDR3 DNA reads TGTGCCAGCAGCCCAACGGGGGGGCATGAGACCCAGTACTTC.

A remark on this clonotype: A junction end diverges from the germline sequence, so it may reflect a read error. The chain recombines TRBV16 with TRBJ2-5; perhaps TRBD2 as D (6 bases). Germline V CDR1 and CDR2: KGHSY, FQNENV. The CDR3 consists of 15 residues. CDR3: CASNQAGRIQETQYF. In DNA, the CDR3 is TGTGCCAGCAACCAAGCAGGGAGGATCCAAGAGACCCAGTACTTC.

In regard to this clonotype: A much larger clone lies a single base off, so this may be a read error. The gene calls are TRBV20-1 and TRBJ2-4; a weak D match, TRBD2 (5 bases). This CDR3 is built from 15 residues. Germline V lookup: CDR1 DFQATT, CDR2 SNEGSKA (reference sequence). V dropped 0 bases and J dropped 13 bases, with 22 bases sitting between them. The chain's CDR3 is CSAREWASRDNEQYF. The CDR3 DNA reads TGCAGTGCTAGAGAATGGGCTAGCCGAGACAATGAGCAGTACTTC.

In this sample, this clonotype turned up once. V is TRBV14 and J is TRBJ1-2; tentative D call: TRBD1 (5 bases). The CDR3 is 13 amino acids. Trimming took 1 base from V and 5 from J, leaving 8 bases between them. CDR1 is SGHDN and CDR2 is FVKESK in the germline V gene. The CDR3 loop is CASSQVDRYGYTF. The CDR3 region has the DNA TGTGCCAGCAGCCAAGTAGACAGATATGGCTACACCTTC. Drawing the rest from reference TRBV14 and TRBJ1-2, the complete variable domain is EAGVTQFPSHSVIEKGQTVTLRCDPISGHDNLYWYRRVMGKEIKFLLHFVKESKQDESGMPNNRFLAERTGGTYSTLKVQPAELEDSGVYFCASSQVDRYGYTFGSGTRLTVV.

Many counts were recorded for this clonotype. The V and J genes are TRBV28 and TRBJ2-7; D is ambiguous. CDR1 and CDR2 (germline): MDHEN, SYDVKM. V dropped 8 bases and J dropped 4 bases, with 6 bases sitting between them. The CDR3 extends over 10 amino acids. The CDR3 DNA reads TGTGCCAGCGCGTCTTACGAGCAGTACTTC. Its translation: CASASYEQYF.